The 10 T cell receptor beta chains reported below all come from one sample, sequenced in a study of cytomegalovirus exposure and HLA in healthy donors. The PCR contained 60 Vbeta and 13 Jbeta primers. Sequenced by immunoSEQ multiplex PCR; TCRdb stores in-frame clones only, minus some. The table has under 200,000 clones, 65% to 70% seen once. The specimen was PBMCs. The receptors derive from a woman younger than 30 in good health and CMV-seropositive.

The chain couples TRBV30 to TRBJ2-5; D is possibly TRBD2 (5 bases). The CDR3 is 13 residues long. V was trimmed by 7 bases and J by 4 bases, leaving 16 bases between them. The germline gives CDR1 GTSNPN, CDR2 SVGIG (reference sequence). The CDR3 reads CALYEGVLETQYF. Here the CDR3 DNA reads TGTGCCTTATATGAGGGAGTTTTAGAGACCCAGTACTTC.

The rearrangement joins TRBV18 to TRBJ2-2, with D possibly TRBD1 on 5 matching bases. V was clipped by 1 base and J by 6 bases, with 18 bases between them. Germline CDR1 is KGHSH and CDR2 is LQKENI. The CDR3 contains 17 residues. CDR3 sequence: CASSPLRAGKAAGELFF. The CDR3 bases are TGTGCCAGCTCACCACTCCGGGCAGGGAAGGCCGCCGGGGAGCTGTTTTTT.

The CDR3 spells CASSFTKTSIQTQYF. DNA for the CDR3: TGTGCCAGCAGTTTCACGAAGACTAGTATCCAGACCCAGTACTTC. J is TRBJ2-5 and V is TRBV6-5, with a tentative D call TRBD2 (6 bases). The length of the CDR3 is 15 residues. Trimming removed 4 bases from V and 6 bases from J, with 18 bases in between. Germline assignment: CDR1 MNHEY and CDR2 SVGAGI.

V is TRBV5-5 and J is TRBJ1-4; 8 bases match TRBD1. The junction had 9 bases not matched to a gene; V was cut back by 4 bases and J by 7 bases. Germline V gene lookup returns CDR1 SGHKS and CDR2 YYEKEE (reference sequence). The CDR3 is 15 amino acids. The CDR3 nucleotides are TGTGCCAGCAGCGGAGGACAGGGAAAGGCTGAAAAACTGTTTTTT. This sequence encodes CASSGGQGKAEKLFF.

The chain joins TRBV7-2 to TRBJ2-1, with a tentative D call TRBD1 (5 bases). V lost 5 bases, J lost 0 bases, and 17 bases lay in between. The CDR3 totals 17 residues. Germline V gene lookup returns CDR1 SGHTA and CDR2 FQGNSA. DNA of the CDR3: TGTGCCAGCAGCCACGAGGCAGGGCAAAGCTCCTACAATGAGCAGTTCTTC. Protein: CASSHEAGQSSYNEQFF.

This clone was picked up a small number of times. This chain connects TRBV15 to TRBJ1-1; no clear D gene. V lost 0 bases and J lost 7, with 12 bases in between. Germline V gives CDR1 LNHNV, CDR2 YYDKDF (reference sequence). CDR3 size: 14 residues. The CDR3 reads CATSRDVVESEAFF. The CDR3 DNA sequence: TGTGCCACCAGCAGAGACGTAGTCGAGAGTGAAGCTTTCTTT.

The chain recombines TRBV30 with TRBJ2-2, with 8 bases that match TRBD2. Germline CDR1 is GTSNPN and CDR2 is SVGIG (reference sequence). The CDR3 sequence is 17 residues long. V lost 4 bases to trimming and J lost 6 bases; unmatched junction nucleotides: 16. In DNA form, the CDR3 reads TGTGCCTGGATCTCAACTGCGGGGGGCTCATGGGCCGGGGAGCTGTTTTTT. Translating gives CAWISTAGGSWAGELFF.

The rearrangement joins TRBV5-1 to TRBJ1-1, with unresolved D. Germline CDR1 and CDR2: SGHRS and YFSETQ. V was pared by 7 bases and J by 1 base, with 23 bases between. This CDR3 spans 17 amino acids. The CDR3 loop is CASAPKWYEGENTEAFF. The CDR3 DNA follows: TGCGCCAGCGCCCCTAAGTGGTACGAGGGAGAGAACACTGAAGCTTTCTTT. Filled out from reference TRBV5-1 and TRBJ1-1, the complete variable domain reads KAGVTQTPRYLIKTRGQQVTLSCSPISGHRSVSWYQQTPGQGLQFLFEYFSETQRNKGNFPGRFSGRQFSNSRSEMNVSTLELGDSALYLCASAPKWYEGENTEAFFGQGTRLTVV.

This rearrangement joins TRBV7-2 to TRBJ2-1, with 11 bases matching TRBD2. Germline V lookup: CDR1 SGHTA, CDR2 FQGNSA. The CDR3 loop spans 17 amino acids. J gave up 4 bases and V 0 bases, and 5 bases lay outside the gene matches. The CDR3 loop reads CASSLAASGGNYNEQFF. CDR3 sequence (DNA): TGTGCCAGCAGCTTAGCGGCTAGCGGGGGGAATTACAATGAGCAGTTCTTC.

This chain links TRBV18 with TRBJ1-1; D is unresolved. V lost 5 bases and J lost 3, with 10 bases in between. The CDR3 runs 13 residues. Germline loops: CDR1 KGHSH, CDR2 LQKENI. The CDR3 sequence is CASSELEDTEAFF. The DNA of the CDR3 is TGTGCCAGCTCAGAGCTGGAGGACACTGAAGCTTTCTTT. The entire variable domain, with the rest obtained from reference TRBV18 and TRBJ1-1, is as follows: NAGVMQNPRHLVRRRGQEARLRCSPMKGHSHVYWYRQLPEEGLKFMVYLQKENIIDESGMPKERFSAEFPKEGPSILRIQQVVRGDSAAYFCASSELEDTEAFFGQGTRLTVV.